This record concerns one T cell receptor beta chain sequence. Its cognate antigen has yet to be identified. Per-base quality was not reported, and no clone a single base away is much larger than it. The germline V gene gives CDR1 as SGHRS and CDR2 as YFSETQ. V was cut back by 4 bases and J by 2 bases, leaving a gap of 10 bases between them. Inclusive of the bounding cysteine and phenylalanine, the CDR3 is 15 residues long. Only CDR3 DNA remains: 45 bases, in frame from the first base. This sample is part of a study of OX40 agonist ivuxolimab in advanced cancers. For the wider study: Ivuxolimab, which targeted the costimulatory receptor OX40 (CD134), was an agonistic, fully human IgG2 monoclonal antibody. In the dose-escalation cohort, 82.7% of patients were male, and the mean age was around 60 years, with a range of about 23 to 90. Intravenous ivuxolimab was administered to patients every 2 weeks at six dose levels: 0.01, 0.1, 0.3, 1.5, 3 and 10 mg/kg. The monotherapy dose-escalation portion (N ≈ 50 patients) of the phase I ivuxolimab trial is reported in the paper. Peripheral TCRbeta sequencing was intended to test whether TCR sequence diversity was altered and clonal T-cell expansion was caused by ivuxolimab. Prior anti-PD-1, anti-PD-L1 or anti-CTLA-4 therapy was permitted, and checkpoint inhibitors had been received by roughly 40% of dose-escalation patients. Partial responses were achieved by three dose-escalation patients, of whom one had hepatocellular carcinoma and two had cutaneous melanoma. Of the approximately 53 patients in dose escalation, approximately 20 had hepatocellular carcinoma, about 15 had melanoma, 9 had renal cell carcinoma and 9 had head and neck cancer. Overall results and qualifications from the work: At doses from 0.1 to 3.0 mg/kg, clonal expansion was seen in both CD4+ and CD8+ blood T cells between baseline and week 6. In partial responders in the 0.1-3.0 mg/kg groups, normalized peripheral clonal expansion was found to be among the lowest, especially among CD8+ T cells. The antigen specificity of the peripheral T cells that underwent clonal expansion was not determined. On average, CD8+ T cells showed more expanded clones than CD4+ T cells after ivuxolimab. Low levels of normalized T-cell clonal expansion were also shown by some nonresponding patients.

Patients with a history of autoimmune disease or receiving systemic immunosuppression were excluded from the trial. Peripheral blood for TCR sequencing was collected from all dose cohorts at baseline, on cycle 4 day 1, and on cycle 7 day 1. The samples were taken from a phase I, first-in-human, multicenter, open-label dose-escalation trial of ivuxolimab. Adults with locally advanced or metastatic head and neck squamous cell, hepatocellular, melanoma or renal cell carcinoma were enrolled in the trial. Before TCR sequencing, CD4+ T cells and CD8+ T cells were sorted from peripheral blood as separate populations. For sequencing of the TCRbeta CDR3 region, genomic DNA was extracted from the sorted cells. The immunoSEQ Assay was used for sequencing of TCRbeta CDR3 regions. The table was pulled from immuneACCESS by TCRdb, which kept in-frame rearrangements only. Such tables lose some clones; where checked, under half of the loss comes from unresolved V genes, and the rest has no known cause. A total of about 71,000 clones appear in this sample, around 83% of them only once. Clones ranked in the top ten supply around 0.78% of the sample.

This receptor was obtained from an adult with an advanced solid tumor such as melanoma, head and neck, liver or kidney cancer. The source was CD4+ or CD8+ T cells sorted from blood, collected in a trial of the OX40 agonist ivuxolimab. Recombination linked TRBV5-1 to TRBJ1-6; perhaps TRBD1 is the D gene, with 6 bases matching. CDR3 sequence: CASSEDSPYNSPLHF. The nucleotides read TGCGCCAGCAGCGAGGACAGCCCCTATAATTCACCCCTCCACTTT.